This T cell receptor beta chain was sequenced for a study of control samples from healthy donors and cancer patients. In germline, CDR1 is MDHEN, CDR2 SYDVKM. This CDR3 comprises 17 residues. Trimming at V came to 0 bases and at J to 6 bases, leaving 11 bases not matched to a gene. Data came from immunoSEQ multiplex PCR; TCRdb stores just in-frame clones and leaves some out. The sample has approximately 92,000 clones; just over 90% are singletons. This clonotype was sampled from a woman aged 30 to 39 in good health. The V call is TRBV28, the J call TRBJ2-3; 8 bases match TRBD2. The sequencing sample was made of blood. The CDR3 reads CASSLWSPSAGVDTQYF. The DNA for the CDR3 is TGTGCCAGCAGTTTATGGAGCCCTTCAGCGGGGGTGGATACGCAGTATTTT.